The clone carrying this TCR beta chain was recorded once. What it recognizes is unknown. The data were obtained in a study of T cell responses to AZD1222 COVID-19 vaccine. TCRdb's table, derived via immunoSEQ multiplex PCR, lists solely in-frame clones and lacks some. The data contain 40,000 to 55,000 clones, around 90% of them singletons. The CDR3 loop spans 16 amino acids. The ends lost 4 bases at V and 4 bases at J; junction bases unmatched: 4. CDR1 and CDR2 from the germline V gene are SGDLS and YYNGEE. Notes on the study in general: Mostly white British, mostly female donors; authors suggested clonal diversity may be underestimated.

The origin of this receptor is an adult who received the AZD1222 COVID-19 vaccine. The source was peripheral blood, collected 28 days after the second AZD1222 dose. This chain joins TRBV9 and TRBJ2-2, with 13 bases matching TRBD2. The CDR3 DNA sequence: TGTGCCAGCAGCCCTTGGACTAGCGGGGGCACCGGGGAGCTGTTTTTT. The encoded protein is CASSPWTSGGTGELFF.